Sequencing of this T cell receptor (beta chain) was carried out in a study of early T cells in non-severe SARS-CoV-2 infection. About the study: The chains were unpaired, and the sequenced material was bulk RNA from unsorted whole blood.

TCRdb passed the 5' RACE reads through MiXCR, listing each CDR3 protein once. The repertoire holds about 110,000 distinct CDR3 sequences, with 12% as singletons. This clonotype was detected ten times or more. CDR1 LNHDA and CDR2 SQIVND come from the germline V gene (reference sequence). With V trimmed by 8 bases and J by 3 bases, 8 bases remained unmatched. The CDR3 is 15 amino acids. The rearrangement joins TRBV19 to TRBJ2-3, with 10 bases identical to TRBD2. The sequence came from an adult who was a healthcare worker with PCR-confirmed SARS-CoV-2 infection or an uninfected control (not recorded which). Specimen: whole blood. This CDR3 is CASSDLAGATDTQYF. CDR3 sequence (DNA): TGTGCCAGTTCGGATCTAGCGGGGGCAACAGATACGCAGTATTTT.